The clone carrying this T cell receptor (beta chain) appeared many times. What it binds is not known. TCRdb independently ran MiXCR on the 5' RACE reads; one entry per CDR3 protein. The profile shows around 44,000 distinct CDR3 sequences, 13% to 15% of them singletons. The data were obtained in a study of neurological immune-mediated disorders. Study observations and caveats: HTLV-1-associated myelopathy had the most TCR clonal expansion, whereas multiple sclerosis had the least (lower than in healthy controls).

Sorted libraries came from about a million CD4+ or CD8+ T cells. The V segment lost 4 bases and the J segment 0 bases; nucleotides outside the gene matches: 6. CDR1 is DFQATT, CDR2 SNEGSKA, per germline (reference sequence). This CDR3 spans 15 amino acids. Sequencing was done on a sample of CD4+ T cells from blood. The chain carries TRBV20-1 and TRBJ2-7, with 10 bases fitting TRBD1. This receptor was taken from a woman in her fifties or sixties with HTLV-1-associated myelopathy (HAM/TSP). This chain's CDR3 is CSATRTGGNSYEQYF. CDR3 nucleotides: TGCAGTGCTACCAGGACAGGGGGTAACTCCTACGAGCAGTACTTC.